Following are 8 T cell receptor beta chains from one sample sequenced in a study of shared clonotypes between healthy human individuals. The assay was immunoSEQ multiplex PCR, and TCRdb's table has in-frame clones only and misses some. The sample has some 490,000 clones; 81% are singletons. The sample consisted of PBMCs. The receptors were gathered from a woman between 35 and 50 years old in good health. Some clones in this sample may be carry-over from other donors' samples.

Remarks on this clone: A read error is possible here, since a much larger clone lies one base away. This chain joins TRBV10-1 and TRBJ2-1; 11 nucleotides line up with TRBD2. After removal of 2 bases from V and 7 bases from J, the junction contained 7 bases not matched to a gene. The CDR3 runs to 16 residues. The germline V gene encodes CDR1 WNHNN and CDR2 SYGVQD (reference sequence). This CDR3 is CASSEGGSSGRNEQFF. The DNA of the CDR3 is TGCGCCAGCAGTGAGGGGGGTTCTAGCGGGAGGAATGAGCAGTTCTTC.

This rearrangement joins TRBV2 to TRBJ2-7, with a tentative D call TRBD2 (5 bases). The V gene's germline CDR1 is SNHLY and CDR2 FYNNEI. V was shortened by 4 bases and J by 6 bases, with 7 bases between the two germline ends. The CDR3 has 11 residues. CDR3 in DNA: TGTGCCAGCAGTGCGCGGGTCGAGCAGTACTTC. Translating it yields CASSARVEQYF.

The CDR3 bases are TGTGCCAGCAGCTCCCGAAGCGGGAGCTCCTACAATGAGCAGTTCTTC. Encoded protein: CASSSRSGSSYNEQFF. The chain carries TRBV11-2 and TRBJ2-1, with TRBD2 matching 8 bases. The CDR3 runs 16 residues. The V segment lost 4 bases and the J segment 0 bases; nucleotides outside the gene matches: 5. Germline V gives CDR1 SGHAT, CDR2 FQNNGV.

Notes on this clone: This likely reflects a read error, since a far larger clone is one base away. The chain is built from TRBV4-1 and TRBJ1-1; D gene ambiguous. Looked up from germline, CDR1 is MGHRA and CDR2 is YSYEKL. The CDR3 extends over 15 amino acids. Here the CDR3 reads CASSQGSGGYTETFF. For the CDR3, the DNA is TGCGCCAGCAGCCAGGGCTCGGGTGGGTACACTGAAACTTTCTTT.

This clone is a singleton in its sample. CDR3 in DNA: TGTGCCATCACGGAGGGAAACCATGGCTACACCTTC. This codes for CAITEGNHGYTF. This chain joins TRBV10-3 and TRBJ1-2; no firm D call. Germline lookup yields CDR1 ENHRY and CDR2 SYGVKD. Trimming took off 7 bases at V and 6 bases at J, with 12 bases between the two ends. This CDR3 has 12 amino acids.

This clone was seen a few times. For the CDR3, the DNA is TGTGCCAGCAGCCCCCGGCCGGACAGGGGTATTGATACGCAGTATTTT. Protein: CASSPRPDRGIDTQYF. V usage is TRBV7-3 and J usage is TRBJ2-3, with 9 nucleotides matching TRBD1. The CDR3 is 16 residues long. V lost 5 bases and J lost 6; bases outside the gene matches: 12. Germline CDR1 and CDR2: SGHTA and FQGTGA.

The rearrangement joins TRBV6-1 to TRBJ1-2; tentative D call: TRBD1 (5 bases). Trimming took off 6 bases at V and 4 bases at J, with 12 bases between the two ends. In germline, CDR1 is MNHNS, CDR2 SASEGT. This CDR3 region has 13 residues. The CDR3 reads CASSGDRFYGYTF. The CDR3 DNA is TGTGCCAGCAGCGGAGACAGATTCTATGGCTACACCTTC.

Remarks on this clone: A junction end diverges from the germline sequence, so it may reflect a read error. Here the CDR3 reads CASSLGKETQYF. The CDR3 bases are TGTGCCAGCAGTTTAGGGAAGGAGACCCAGTACTTC. The J gene is TRBJ2-5, the V gene TRBV11-2; D gene uncertain. The CDR3 is made up of 12 amino acids. Germline V CDR1 and CDR2: SGHAT, FQNNGV. Supplemented by reference TRBV11-2 and TRBJ2-5, the full variable domain reads EAGVAQSPRYKIIEKRQSVAFWCNPISGHATLYWYQQILGQGPKLLIQFQNNGVVDDSQLPKDRFSAERLKGVDSTLKIQPAKLEDSAVYLCASSLGKETQYFGPGTRLLVL.